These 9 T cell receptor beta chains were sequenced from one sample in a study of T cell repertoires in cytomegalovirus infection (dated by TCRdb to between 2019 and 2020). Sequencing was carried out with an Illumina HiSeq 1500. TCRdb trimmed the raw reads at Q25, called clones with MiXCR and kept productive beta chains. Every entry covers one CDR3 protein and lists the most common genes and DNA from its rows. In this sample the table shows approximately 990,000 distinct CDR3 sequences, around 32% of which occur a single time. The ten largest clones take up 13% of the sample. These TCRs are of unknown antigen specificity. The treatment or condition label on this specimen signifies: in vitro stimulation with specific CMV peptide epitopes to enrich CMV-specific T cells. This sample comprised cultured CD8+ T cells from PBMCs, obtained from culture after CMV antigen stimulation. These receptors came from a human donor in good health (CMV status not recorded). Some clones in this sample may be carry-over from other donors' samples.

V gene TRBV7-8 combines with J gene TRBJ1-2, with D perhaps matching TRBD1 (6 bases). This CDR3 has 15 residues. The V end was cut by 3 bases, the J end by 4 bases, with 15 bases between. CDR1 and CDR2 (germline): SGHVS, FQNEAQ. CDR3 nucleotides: TGTGCCAGCAGCTTGTCACCTTCGACAGGCTATGGCTACACCTTC. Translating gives CASSLSPSTGYGYTF.

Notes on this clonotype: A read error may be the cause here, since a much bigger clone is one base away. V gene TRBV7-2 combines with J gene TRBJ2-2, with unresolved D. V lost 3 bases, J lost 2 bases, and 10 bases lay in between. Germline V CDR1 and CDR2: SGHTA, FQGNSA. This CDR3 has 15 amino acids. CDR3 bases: TGTACCAGCAGCTTCAGCTATGACAACACCGGGGAGCTGTTTTTT. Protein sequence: CTSSFSYDNTGELFF.

The CDR3 loop reads CASSYFPQEMDGRKLFF. The CDR3 bases are TGTGCCAGCAGTTACTTTCCTCAAGAAATGGACGGGAGGAAACTGTTTTTT. The chain recombines TRBV6-6 with TRBJ1-4; D gene unclear. The CDR3 has 17 amino acids. Between the trimmed V and J ends, which lost 1 base and 11 bases, there was a span of 23 bases. CDR1 is MNHNY and CDR2 is SVGAGI in the germline V gene (reference sequence).

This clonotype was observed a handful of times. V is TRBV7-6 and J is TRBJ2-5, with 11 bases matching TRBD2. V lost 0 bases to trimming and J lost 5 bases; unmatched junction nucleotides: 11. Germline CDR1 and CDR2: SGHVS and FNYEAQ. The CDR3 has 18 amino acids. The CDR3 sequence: CASSLALLAGGPQETQYF. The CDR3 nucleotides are TGTGCCAGCAGCTTAGCCCTGTTAGCGGGGGGGCCCCAGGAGACCCAGTACTTC. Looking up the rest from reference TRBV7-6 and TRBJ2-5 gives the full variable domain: GAGVSQSPRYKVTKRGQDVALRCDPISGHVSLYWYRQALGQGPEFLTYFNYEAQQDKSGLPNDRFSAERPEGSISTLTIQRTEQRDSAMYRCASSLALLAGGPQETQYFGPGTRLLVL.

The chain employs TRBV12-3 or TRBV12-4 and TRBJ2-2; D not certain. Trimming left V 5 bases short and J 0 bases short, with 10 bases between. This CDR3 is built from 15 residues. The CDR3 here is CASSAGVSNTGELFF. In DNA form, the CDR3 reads TGTGCCAGCAGTGCAGGAGTTTCGAACACCGGGGAGCTGTTTTTT.

The CDR3 sequence is CATSLRDTRRDTEAFF. Here the CDR3 DNA reads TGTGCCACCAGCCTCCGGGACACACGAAGAGACACTGAAGCTTTCTTT. The J gene is TRBJ1-1, the V gene TRBV15, with a possible D match to TRBD1 (6 bases). V shed 5 bases and J shed 3 bases, with 19 bases lying between them. Germline CDR1 and CDR2: LNHNV and YYDKDF (reference sequence). There are 16 residues in the CDR3.

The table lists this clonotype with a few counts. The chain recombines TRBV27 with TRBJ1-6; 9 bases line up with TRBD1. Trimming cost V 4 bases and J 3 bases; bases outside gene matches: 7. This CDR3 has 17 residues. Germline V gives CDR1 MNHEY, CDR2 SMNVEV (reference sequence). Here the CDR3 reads CASSSLGTGFYNSPLHF. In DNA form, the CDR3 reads TGTGCCAGCAGTTCTCTTGGGACAGGGTTCTATAATTCACCCCTCCACTTT.

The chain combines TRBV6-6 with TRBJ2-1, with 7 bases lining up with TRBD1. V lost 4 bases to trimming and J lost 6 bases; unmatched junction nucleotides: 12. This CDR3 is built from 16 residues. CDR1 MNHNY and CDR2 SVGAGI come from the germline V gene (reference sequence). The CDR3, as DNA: TGTGCCAGCAGTTCCTTGACAGGGTTCGATGGCAATGAGCAGTTCTTC. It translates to CASSSLTGFDGNEQFF.

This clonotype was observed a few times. The CDR3 reads CASSQTAGETQYF. CDR3 coding DNA: TGTGCCAGCAGCCAGACAGCAGGGGAGACCCAGTACTTC. V is TRBV11-2 and J is TRBJ2-5, with D perhaps matching TRBD1 (5 bases). The V end lost 5 bases, the J end lost 5 bases, and 12 bases lay between the germline ends. Germline CDR1 SGHAT, CDR2 FQNNGV. The CDR3 runs 13 residues.